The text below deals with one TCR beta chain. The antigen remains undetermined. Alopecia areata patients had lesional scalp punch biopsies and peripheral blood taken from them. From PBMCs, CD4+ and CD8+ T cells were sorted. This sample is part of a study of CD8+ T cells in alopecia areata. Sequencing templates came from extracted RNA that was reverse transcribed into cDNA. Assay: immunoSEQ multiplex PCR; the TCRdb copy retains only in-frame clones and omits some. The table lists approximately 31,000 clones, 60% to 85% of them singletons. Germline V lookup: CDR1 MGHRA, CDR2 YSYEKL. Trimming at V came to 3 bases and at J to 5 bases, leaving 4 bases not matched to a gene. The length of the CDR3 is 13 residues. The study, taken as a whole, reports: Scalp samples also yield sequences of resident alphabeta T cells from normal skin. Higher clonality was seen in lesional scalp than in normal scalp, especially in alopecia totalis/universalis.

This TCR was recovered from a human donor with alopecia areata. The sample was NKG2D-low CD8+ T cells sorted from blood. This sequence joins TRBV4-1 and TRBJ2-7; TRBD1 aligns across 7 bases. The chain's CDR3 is CASSHNRGHEQYF. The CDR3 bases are TGCGCCAGCAGCCATAACAGGGGCCACGAGCAGTACTTC.